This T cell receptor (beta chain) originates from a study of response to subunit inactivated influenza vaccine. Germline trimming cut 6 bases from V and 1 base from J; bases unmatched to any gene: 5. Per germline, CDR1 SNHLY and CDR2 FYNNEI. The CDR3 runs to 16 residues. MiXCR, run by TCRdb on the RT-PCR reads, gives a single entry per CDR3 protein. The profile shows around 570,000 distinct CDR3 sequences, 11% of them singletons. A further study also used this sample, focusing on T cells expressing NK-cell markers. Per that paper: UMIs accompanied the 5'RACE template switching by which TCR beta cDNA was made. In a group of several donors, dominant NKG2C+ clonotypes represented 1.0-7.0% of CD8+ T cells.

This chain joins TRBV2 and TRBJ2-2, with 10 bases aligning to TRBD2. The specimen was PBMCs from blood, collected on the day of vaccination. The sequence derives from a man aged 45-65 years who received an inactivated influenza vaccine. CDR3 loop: CASRALAGVNTGELFF. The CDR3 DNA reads TGTGCCAGCAGAGCCCTAGCGGGGGTGAACACCGGGGAGCTGTTTTTT.